This record looks at one T cell receptor beta chain sequence and its context. This clone was observed once. Its antigen is still unknown. Nothing much larger sits one base from this clone, and base qualities are not available. The protocol used for the library was the immunoSEQ multiplex PCR assay. Not all clones reach the TCRdb copy of this immuneACCESS table, which keeps in-frame sequences only. Checked studies attribute under half of the gap to unresolved V genes and leave the rest unexplained. This sample has under 45,000 clones in its table, and approximately 96% of those were observed once. The ten largest account for 0.89% of the sample. This sample is drawn from a study of T cell changes during pregnancy in multiple sclerosis (dated by TCRdb to the late 2010s). Study-wide context: Changes in the T cell repertoire over the course of pregnancy were examined in this study in women with multiple sclerosis.

The sample was peripheral blood, taken in the second trimester of pregnancy. The clonotype comes from a female donor with multiple sclerosis, enrolled in a pregnancy study.

The CDR3 here reads CASSRLAEAYEQYF. Read as DNA, the sequence is TGTGCCAGCAGCCGGCTAGCGGAAGCCTACGAGCAGTACTTC. The receptor chain draws on TRBV6-5 and TRBJ2-7, and 7 junctional nucleotides match TRBD2. The CDR3 goes from the cysteine to the phenylalanine over 14 residues. This entry keeps only the CDR3 DNA: 42 bases, framed from base 1. Trimming leaves V shorter by 6 bases and J shorter by 2 bases, with the junction holding 7 bases beyond the gene matches. CDR1 and CDR2, per the germline V gene, are MNHEY and SVGAGI.